The clone carrying this T cell receptor beta chain appeared a few times. The target antigen is unknown. Every donor had blood drawn once into heparin, about 116 mL on average. Reverse transcription of all isolated RNA meant that expressed TCRB transcripts were sequenced. Generated by immunoSEQ multiplex PCR, the TCRdb table keeps only in-frame clones and is missing some. Of 640,000 or so clones listed, 13% are singletons. The sample comes from a study of beta chain features in type 1 diabetes. Study-level background: Investigators examined approximately 110,000,000 sorted cells across all samples. Findings and caveats of the study: VDJ junctions from patients with type 1 diabetes contained fewer insertions and more deletions. The question of HLA type influencing TCRB rearrangement was one that remained unresolved here. The study found moderately but significantly shorter TCRB CDR3s in all four CD4+ subsets of Type 1 diabetes patients.

V lost 2 bases and J lost 1; bases outside the gene matches: 9. The CDR3 is made up of 17 amino acids. Germline-derived CDR1 and CDR2 are SGHAT and FQNNGV. The rearrangement uses TRBV11-2 and TRBJ2-5; 8 bases align to TRBD2. The receptor comes from a man aged 18 to 30 with type 1 diabetes. The sample consisted of naive CD4+ T cells from blood. The CDR3 DNA follows: TGTGCCAGCAGCTTAAACGGGGCGGGGGGAACCCAAGAGACCCAGTACTTC. Encoded protein: CASSLNGAGGTQETQYF.